The present T cell receptor (beta chain) was sequenced within a study of Ad26.COV2.S vaccination and SARS-CoV-2 variants. At the level of the study: Enrollment placed the donor in the COV1001 Ad26.COV2.S trial arm.

In regard to this clone: Its matching antigen is unknown.

TCRdb's table, derived via immunoSEQ multiplex PCR, lists solely in-frame clones and lacks some. This sample has some 340,000 clones, with around 81% found just once. Study-wide results and limits: Spike-specific TCR breadth ran higher among vaccine recipients than placebo recipients.

As to treatment: 15 to 20 received Ad26.COV2.S at low or high dose, single or two shots; 5 received placebo; per-sample allocation not given. Sampling was performed 63 days after the first vaccine or placebo injection. In Boston, an adult donor aged 18-55 years took part. V was pared by 0 bases and J by 4 bases, with 13 bases between. The V gene's germline CDR1 is KGHSH and CDR2 LQKENI. CDR3 length equals 15 residues. This TCR derives from a person between 18 and 65 years old who received the Ad26.COV2.S COVID-19 vaccine or a placebo. Sequencing was performed on peripheral blood, taken in a trial of Ad26.COV2.S vaccine versus placebo. This sequence joins TRBV18 and TRBJ2-7; D is uncertain. This chain's CDR3 is CASSPPGRTLYEQYF. The CDR3 DNA sequence: TGTGCCAGCTCACCACCGGGCCGGACCCTATACGAGCAGTACTTC. Looking up the rest from reference TRBV18 and TRBJ2-7 gives the full variable domain: NAGVMQNPRHLVRRRGQEARLRCSPMKGHSHVYWYRQLPEEGLKFMVYLQKENIIDESGMPKERFSAEFPKEGPSILRIQQVVRGDSAAYFCASSPPGRTLYEQYFGPGTRLTVT.